The 10 T cell receptor beta chains below all came from one sample that was sequenced in a study of vaccination effects on CD4 cells after COVID-19. Between days 9 and 10 of culture, CD4+ T cells were separated out. TCRdb keeps only in-frame clones here, not all; method: immunoSEQ multiplex PCR. The sample holds under 40,000 clones, roughly two thirds seen once. These receptors' antigens are unknown. Sequencing used CD4+ T cells from PBMCs cultured without peptide, obtained before COVID-19 vaccination. Receptor source: a human donor who received a COVID-19 vaccine.

This clone was counted only a few times. The chain employs TRBV12-5 and TRBJ1-5; D not resolved. This CDR3 is built from 12 residues. The V gene lost 1 base and the J gene lost 5 bases, with 3 bases spanning the gap. Germline V lookup: CDR1 LGHNT, CDR2 FRNRAP. CDR3 nucleotides: TGTGCTAGTGGTTTGGGATATCAGCCCCAGCATTTT. This gives the protein CASGLGYQPQHF. The full variable domain, its missing parts supplied by reference TRBV12-5 and TRBJ1-5, is DARVTQTPRHKVTEMGQEVTMRCQPILGHNTVFWYRQTMMQGLELLAYFRNRAPLDDSGMPKDRFSAEMPDATLATLKIQPSEPRDSAVYFCASGLGYQPQHFGDGTRLSIL.

Only a few counts were recorded for this clone. J is TRBJ1-5 and V is TRBV12-5; tentative D call: TRBD1 (5 bases). Trimming pared 6 bases from V and 9 bases from J, leaving 15 bases between. The CDR3 is 13 amino acids. Germline V gene sequence: CDR1 LGHNT, CDR2 FRNRAP. CDR3 in amino acids: CASGGTPIGPQHF. Here the CDR3 DNA reads TGTGCTAGTGGCGGGACTCCAATTGGGCCCCAGCATTTT.

The rearrangement joins TRBV6-5 to TRBJ2-1; D is perhaps TRBD2 (5 bases). The ends were cut back, 6 bases at V and 10 bases at J, with 16 bases in the middle. From germline, CDR1 is MNHEY and CDR2 SVGAGI. The CDR3 spans 13 residues. The CDR3 is CASSPDLPSEQFF. CDR3 nucleotides: TGTGCCAGCAGCCCGGACTTGCCCAGCGAGCAGTTCTTC.

This clone showed up just a few times. CDR3 coding DNA: TGTGCCAGCAGTTTGATGACAACAGGGGGGGACCCCTATGGCTACACCTTC. Its protein is CASSLMTTGGDPYGYTF. The chain recombines TRBV5-6 with TRBJ1-2, with TRBD1 identical over 8 bases. V gave up 5 bases and J gave up 4 bases; unmatched junction bases: 16. Germline V gene lookup returns CDR1 SGHDT and CDR2 YYEEEE. This CDR3 contains 17 residues. Using reference TRBV5-6 and TRBJ1-2 for the parts outside the CDR3, the full variable domain is DAGVTQSPTHLIKTRGQQVTLRCSPKSGHDTVSWYQQALGQGPQFIFQYYEEEERQRGNFPDRFSGHQFPNYSSELNVNALLLGDSALYLCASSLMTTGGDPYGYTFGSGTRLTVV.

In this sample, this clone turned up a few times. This rearrangement joins TRBV7-8 to TRBJ2-2; D is perhaps TRBD2 (6 bases). In germline, CDR1 is SGHVS, CDR2 FQNEAQ. This CDR3 has 18 residues. V was pared by 8 bases and J by 1 base, with 23 bases between. Here the CDR3 DNA reads TGTGCCAGCGGCGAGATTGGGTCTGGCGGGGTGAACACCGGGGAGCTGTTTTTT. Translated, it gives CASGEIGSGGVNTGELFF.

The chain joins TRBV7-8 to TRBJ1-4, with a tentative D call TRBD1 (6 bases). The germline CDR1 and CDR2 sequences are SGHVS and FQNEAQ. This CDR3 has 15 residues. Trimming left V 2 bases short and J 8 bases short, with 15 bases between. CDR3 residues: CASSLFPGAGEKLFF. The CDR3 nucleotides are TGTGCCAGCAGCTTATTTCCAGGGGCGGGAGAAAAACTGTTTTTT.

V usage is TRBV2 and J usage is TRBJ1-2; no clear D gene. CDR3 size: 13 residues. Germline V gene data show CDR1 as SNHLY and CDR2 as FYNNEI. Trimming removed 7 bases from V and 5 bases from J, with 14 bases in between. This chain's CDR3 is CASIELSAYGYTF. The DNA for the CDR3 is TGTGCCAGCATAGAACTGTCGGCGTATGGCTACACCTTC.

This clone was found a few times. The rearrangement uses TRBV9 and TRBJ2-2, with D perhaps assigned TRBD1 or TRBD2 (5 bases each). Germline values: CDR1 SGDLS, CDR2 YYNGEE. V was trimmed by 6 bases and J by 5 bases, leaving 11 bases between them. The CDR3 runs to 13 residues. The CDR3 DNA is TGTGCCAGCACCCCATGGGGGACCGGGGAGCTGTTTTTT. This gives the protein CASTPWGTGELFF. The entire variable domain, with the rest obtained from reference TRBV9 and TRBJ2-2, is as follows: DSGVTQTPKHLITATGQRVTLRCSPRSGDLSVYWYQQSLDQGLQFLIQYYNGEERAKGNILERFSAQQFPDLHSELNLSSLELGDSALYFCASTPWGTGELFFGEGSRLTVL.

This clone has only a few counts. The chain has TRBV5-4 and TRBJ2-2; D might be TRBD1 (6 bases). This CDR3 has 17 amino acids. The V and J ends lost 4 bases and 6 bases respectively, with 22 bases between them. Germline assignment: CDR1 SGHNT and CDR2 YYREEE (reference sequence). The CDR3 spells CASSPGTRGTRSGELFF. In nucleotides, the CDR3 is TGTGCCAGCAGCCCCGGAACCAGGGGCACAAGGTCCGGGGAGCTGTTTTTT. The full variable domain, rest sourced from reference TRBV5-4 and TRBJ2-2, is ETGVTQSPTHLIKTRGQQVTLRCSSQSGHNTVSWYQQALGQGPQFIFQYYREEENGRGNFPPRFSGLQFPNYSSELNVNALELDDSALYLCASSPGTRGTRSGELFFGEGSRLTVL.

The chain recombines TRBV5-1 with TRBJ1-1; D is ambiguous. V lost 6 bases and J lost 1, with 13 bases in between. Germline V CDR1 and CDR2: SGHRS, YFSETQ. The CDR3 runs to 14 residues. The CDR3: CASNSWETNTEAFF. The CDR3 DNA sequence: TGCGCCAGCAACTCGTGGGAGACGAACACTGAAGCTTTCTTT.